Listed below are T cell receptor beta chains from one sample, sequenced in a study of high-grade serous ovarian cancer treatment subgroups. Assay: immunoSEQ multiplex PCR; the TCRdb copy retains only in-frame clones and omits some. The table records about 6,800 clones, 60% to 80% of them present only once. The sequenced sample was tumor tissue. Receptor source: a human donor with high-grade serous ovarian cancer. Both conserved end residues are part of each CDR3. The D gene is left open where the match is weak. Only some rows state a clone size, as once, few, many or a class for expanded clones.

DNA: TGCGCCAGCAGACCCCCGACAGACTACAATGAGCAGTTCTTC; CDR3: CASRPPTDYNEQFF; V: TRBV5-1; J: TRBJ2-1; size: .; D: .
DNA: TGCGCCAGCAGTGAACAGACAGCGCTCGGGTACACCTTC; CDR3: CASSEQTALGYTF; V: TRBV10-2; J: TRBJ1-2; size: .; D: .
DNA: TGTGCCAGCAGTCCGACAGGGCCTAACACTGAAGCTTTCTTT; CDR3: CASSPTGPNTEAFF; V: TRBV6-1; J: TRBJ1-1; size: few; D: TRBD1
DNA: TGTGCCAGCAGCCAACGGGGGGCGGGGGGCACAGATACGCAGTATTTT; CDR3: CASSQRGAGGTDTQYF; V: TRBV11-3; J: TRBJ2-3; size: .; D: .
DNA: TGCGCCAGCAGTACCGGAGACTATGGCTACACCTTC; CDR3: CASSTGDYGYTF; V: TRBV10-2; J: TRBJ1-2; size: few; D: .
DNA: TGTGCCAGCAGCTCCGGTCTCGGACAGGGTCCCGAGCAGTACTTC; CDR3: CASSSGLGQGPEQYF; V: TRBV7-2; J: TRBJ2-7; size: .; D: TRBD1
DNA: TGTGCCAGCAGCAGAAGGACAGGGGGTTACGACACTGAAGCTTTCTTT; CDR3: CASSRRTGGYDTEAFF; V: TRBV11-3; J: TRBJ1-1; size: .; D: TRBD1
DNA: TGCAGCGTTGATGAAGGCGACTACAATGAGCAGTTCTTC; CDR3: CSVDEGDYNEQFF; V: TRBV29-1; J: TRBJ2-1; size: .; D: .
DNA: TGTGCCAGCAGTGAAGGGGGAGGCACAGATACGCAGTATTTT; CDR3: CASSEGGGTDTQYF; V: TRBV6-1; J: TRBJ2-3; size: .; D: .
DNA: TGTGCCATCAGTGAGTCTGAGGGTTCGCAGTATTTT; CDR3: CAISESEGSQYF; V: TRBV10-3; J: TRBJ2-3; size: .; D: .
DNA: TGTGCCAGCAGTTACGACCGCACAGATACGCAGTATTTT; CDR3: CASSYDRTDTQYF; V: TRBV6-5; J: TRBJ2-3; size: .; D: .
DNA: TGTGCCAGCAGCTTGCGTCGGGGGTTGGATTCACCCCTCCACTTT; CDR3: CASSLRRGLDSPLHF; V: TRBV7-9; J: TRBJ1-6; size: .; D: .
DNA: TGTGCCAGCAGCTTAAGGCCCCCGTGGGATGAAGAGACCCAGTACTTC; CDR3: CASSLRPPWDEETQYF; V: TRBV11-1; J: TRBJ2-5; size: .; D: .
DNA: TGCGCCAGCAGCTTGGAGCTGGTCAGGGATGATTCACCCCTCCACTTT; CDR3: CASSLELVRDDSPLHF; V: TRBV5-1; J: TRBJ1-6; size: .; D: .
DNA: TGCGCCAGCAGCCAAGCAGGGCGAGGGGATTCACCCCTCCACTTT; CDR3: CASSQAGRGDSPLHF; V: TRBV4-1; J: TRBJ1-6; size: .; D: .
DNA: TGTGCCAGTAGTTATTCCCCCGGATCAAGCACAGATACGCAGTATTTT; CDR3: CASSYSPGSSTDTQYF; V: TRBV19; J: TRBJ2-3; size: .; D: .
DNA: TGTGCCTGGAGTAGGGACCTTATGACTGAAGCTTTCTTT; CDR3: CAWSRDLMTEAFF; V: TRBV30; J: TRBJ1-1; size: .; D: .
DNA: TGTGCCAGCAGCTCCTCAGGGGGCAGACAGACCCAGTACTTC; CDR3: CASSSSGGRQTQYF; V: TRBV7-6; J: TRBJ2-5; size: .; D: TRBD1
DNA: TGTGCCAGCAGCCCGCCGGGACTAGCCGGGGACATTCAGTACTTC; CDR3: CASSPPGLAGDIQYF; V: TRBV7-3; J: TRBJ2-4; size: .; D: TRBD2
DNA: TGTGCCAGCAGCCAAGGTCTAGGGCACGACAAGGAGCAGTTCTTC; CDR3: CASSQGLGHDKEQFF; V: TRBV4-2; J: TRBJ2-1; size: .; D: .
DNA: TGTGCCAGCAGCTTTACTCGGGGCTCGACTGAAGCTTTCTTT; CDR3: CASSFTRGSTEAFF; V: TRBV7-9; J: TRBJ1-1; size: .; D: .
DNA: TGTGCCAGCAGTGAAGCGCTCGGGGCAGATACGCAGTATTTT; CDR3: CASSEALGADTQYF; V: TRBV6-1; J: TRBJ2-3; size: .; D: .
DNA: TGTGCCAGTAGTAGACTTCAAGGACAGGGGGTGATTGGTCAGCCCCAGCATTTT; CDR3: CASSRLQGQGVIGQPQHF; V: TRBV19; J: TRBJ1-5; size: .; D: TRBD1
DNA: TGTGCCAGCAGCTTTACAGGGAAGCAGTTCTTC; CDR3: CASSFTGKQFF; V: TRBV11-2; J: TRBJ2-1; size: .; D: .
DNA: TGTGCCAGCAGCTCCCGGGGTGACAGGGACTACAATGAGCAGTTCTTC; CDR3: CASSSRGDRDYNEQFF; V: TRBV11-2; J: TRBJ2-1; size: .; D: TRBD1
DNA: TGCGCCAGCAGCCAAGACAGGGTAGGTTCTGATACGCAGTATTTT; CDR3: CASSQDRVGSDTQYF; V: TRBV4-1; J: TRBJ2-3; size: .; D: .
DNA: TGTGCCACCAGCAAGGACCGCCAAGAGACCCAGTACTTC; CDR3: CATSKDRQETQYF; V: TRBV15; J: TRBJ2-5; size: .; D: .
DNA: TGCGCCAGCAGCGGTCCGGGACAGGGGAGGCCAGATACGCAGTATTTT; CDR3: CASSGPGQGRPDTQYF; V: TRBV5-1; J: TRBJ2-3; size: once; D: TRBD1
DNA: TGCGCCAGCAGCCAAGTCGGATCCTACAATGAGCAGTTCTTC; CDR3: CASSQVGSYNEQFF; V: TRBV4-3; J: TRBJ2-1; size: .; D: .
DNA: TGCGCCAGCAGCTGGGACGCAGGGGGCGGCACAGATACGCAGTATTTT; CDR3: CASSWDAGGGTDTQYF; V: TRBV5-1; J: TRBJ2-3; size: few; D: TRBD1
DNA: TGTGCCAGCTCACCATCAAGGGGCGCGGACACCGGGGAGCTGTTTTTT; CDR3: CASSPSRGADTGELFF; V: TRBV18; J: TRBJ2-2; size: .; D: .
DNA: TGTGCCAGCAGCTTGGATAGCGGGGAAGTCAATGAGCAGTTCTTC; CDR3: CASSLDSGEVNEQFF; V: TRBV7-3; J: TRBJ2-1; size: .; D: TRBD2
DNA: TGTGCCAGCAGTCCCCAGGGGGGGAACACTGAAGCTTTCTTT; CDR3: CASSPQGGNTEAFF; V: TRBV6-1; J: TRBJ1-1; size: .; D: TRBD1
DNA: TGTGCCAGCGCACTAGAGAACACCGGGGAGCTGTTTTTT; CDR3: CASALENTGELFF; V: TRBV2; J: TRBJ2-2; size: .; D: .
DNA: TGTGCCAGCACCTGGCAGGGCGCGTCGGGGGAGCTGTTTTTT; CDR3: CASTWQGASGELFF; V: TRBV6-5; J: TRBJ2-2; size: .; D: .
DNA: TGTGCCAGCAGCTCCAACGGGGGGCCTACCTACGAGCAGTACTTC; CDR3: CASSSNGGPTYEQYF; V: TRBV7-2; J: TRBJ2-7; size: .; D: .
DNA: TGTGCCAGCAGTTACTTCCGCGGGGGGGGCACAGATACGCAGTATTTT; CDR3: CASSYFRGGGTDTQYF; V: TRBV6-5; J: TRBJ2-3; size: .; D: TRBD2
DNA: TGTGCCAGCAGCTTACCCGGGACAGGGGGCTGGGTCCGTCTAAACTATGGCTACACCTTC; CDR3: CASSLPGTGGWVRLNYGYTF; V: TRBV7-8; J: TRBJ1-2; size: .; D: TRBD1
DNA: TGTGCCAGCACCGCAGCGGTTAGCACAGATACGCAGTATTTT; CDR3: CASTAAVSTDTQYF; V: TRBV6-6; J: TRBJ2-3; size: .; D: .
DNA: TGTGCCAGCAGCTTCTTTTTTGGGGGCTCCTACAATGAGCAGTTCTTC; CDR3: CASSFFFGGSYNEQFF; V: TRBV11-2; J: TRBJ2-1; size: .; D: .
DNA: TGTGCCAGCAGCGTAGGGGCTAGCGGGGGATCAGATACGCAGTATTTT; CDR3: CASSVGASGGSDTQYF; V: TRBV9; J: TRBJ2-3; size: .; D: TRBD2
DNA: TGTGCCAGCAGCCAACGGGAATTTGGCGAGCAGTTCTTC; CDR3: CASSQREFGEQFF; V: TRBV7-9; J: TRBJ2-1; size: .; D: .
DNA: TGTGCCAGTAGTCCGGGGCGAGGGGATCGGGCTTTCTTT; CDR3: CASSPGRGDRAFF; V: TRBV19; J: TRBJ1-1; size: .; D: .
DNA: TGTGCCTGGAGTACCCCCGGGACACCCTATAGCTCCTATAATTCACCCCTCCACTTT; CDR3: CAWSTPGTPYSSYNSPLHF; V: TRBV30; J: TRBJ1-6; size: .; D: .
DNA: TGTGCCAGCTCCGGGGGGGCCGACGAGACCCAGTACTTC; CDR3: CASSGGADETQYF; V: TRBV18; J: TRBJ2-5; size: once; D: TRBD2
DNA: TGTGCCAGCAGTCCTCTCGGACTCCCTCAGCCCCAGCATTTT; CDR3: CASSPLGLPQPQHF; V: TRBV2; J: TRBJ1-5; size: .; D: .
DNA: TGTGCCAGTAGTTCACAGGGTCGGGCTAATGAAAAACTGTTTTTT; CDR3: CASSSQGRANEKLFF; V: TRBV19; J: TRBJ1-4; size: few; D: .
DNA: TGTGCCAGCAGCTCACGGGGCCCCGGGGAGCTGTTTTTT; CDR3: CASSSRGPGELFF; V: TRBV11-3; J: TRBJ2-2; size: .; D: .
DNA: TGTGCCAGCAGGGGCCGACTTTTGGGATCACCCCTCCACTTT; CDR3: CASRGRLLGSPLHF; V: TRBV7-9; J: TRBJ1-6; size: few; D: .
DNA: TGTGCCAGTCTCCAGGGTTCCGGGTCCATCAGCAATCAGCCCCAGCATTTT; CDR3: CASLQGSGSISNQPQHF; V: TRBV13; J: TRBJ1-5; size: .; D: .
DNA: TGTGCCAGCAGTGAATGGGGGATTGGGAAGCAGTTCTTC; CDR3: CASSEWGIGKQFF; V: TRBV6-1; J: TRBJ2-1; size: few; D: .